What follows describes a single TCR beta chain. Its antigen is not identified. The entry originates in a study of CD8+CD57+ T cells in acquired aplastic anemia. Study-level background: On average, sorted CD4+ and CD8+ cells gave 3 to 4 ug of DNA.

The CDR3 runs to 17 residues. The V gene end was trimmed by 0 bases and the J gene end by 2 bases; junction bases not matched to a gene: 6. CDR1 SGHKS and CDR2 YYEKEE come from the germline V gene (reference sequence). General study results and limits: Overlapping CD8+ CDR3 repertoires of patients and controls contained roughly 29 shared sequences. CD8+ Simpson's diversity in patients was not significantly different from that in controls.

The study profiled TCR beta VDJ and CDR3 using genomic DNA as template. One entry per CDR3 protein results from TCRdb running MiXCR on the reads. This table holds a few hundred thousand distinct CDR3 sequences, around three fifths found once. What was sequenced was sorted CD4+, CD8+, or CD8+CD57+ T cells (not recorded which) from PBMCs. The chain recombines TRBV5-5 with TRBJ2-7, with TRBD1 matching 12 bases. The clonotype comes from a human donor with severe aplastic anemia or a healthy control (not recorded which). The CDR3 loop reads CASSLDPGTGGTYEQYF. The CDR3 DNA sequence: TGTGCCAGCAGCTTGGACCCCGGGACAGGGGGCACCTACGAGCAGTACTTC. Based on the CDR3 plus reference TRBV5-5 and TRBJ2-7, the full variable domain is DAGVTQSPTHLIKTRGQQVTLRCSPISGHKSVSWYQQVLGQGPQFIFQYYEKEERGRGNFPDRFSARQFPNYSSELNVNALLLGDSALYLCASSLDPGTGGTYEQYFGPGTRLTVT.